One sample yielded the 27 T cell receptor beta chains listed below, sequenced in a study of CXCR3-negative and CXCR3-positive naive CD8 T cells. Notes on the study in general: Hydrophobicity was higher for TRB CDR3s found in CXCR3-positive naive cells than in CXCR3-negative naive cells.

The study made its TRB cDNA libraries by 5' RACE, adding UMI labels. Reprocessing the 5' RACE reads, TCRdb reports a single entry for every CDR3 protein and omits DNA. The data include 150,000 to 180,000 distinct CDR3 sequences; the top ten clones carry about 0.48%. Their recognized antigens are unknown. Material for sequencing was naive CXCR3+ CD8+ T cells from blood. Subset denoted: CD45RO-CCR7+CD27+CD95- naive CD8+ T cells expressing CXCR3 (TNR3+). These receptor sequences come from a human donor in good health. Some clones in this sample may be carry-over from other donors' samples.

This chain uses TRBV15 with TRBJ2-6. This CDR3 is built from 17 residues. Germline V gives CDR1 LNHNV, CDR2 YYDKDF (reference sequence). The chain's CDR3 is CATSSLIMTRGANVLTF.

The chain employs TRBV7-8 and TRBJ2-5. The CDR3 runs 14 residues. Germline V gene sequence: CDR1 SGHVS, CDR2 FQNEAQ. The CDR3 here is CASSLIGSQETQYF.

This rearrangement joins TRBV4-3 to TRBJ2-7. This CDR3 is 13 amino acids long. Germline V gene lookup returns CDR1 LGHNA and CDR2 YSLEER. CDR3 amino acids: CASSTGFSYEQSF.

J is TRBJ2-2 and V is TRBV19; no DNA is available, so the TRBD1 call from TCRdb remains unchecked. This CDR3 has 15 amino acids. In germline, CDR1 is LNHDA, CDR2 SQIVND (reference sequence). CDR3 residues: CASSISPGLRRELFF.

The rearrangement links TRBV20-1 to TRBJ2-5; without DNA, the TCRdb call of TRBD1 cannot be checked. This CDR3 comprises 11 residues. Per germline, CDR1 DFQATT and CDR2 SNEGSKA (reference sequence). The CDR3 loop reads CSAPTGETQYF.

The V gene is TRBV7-3, the J gene TRBJ2-1; the D gene TCRdb calls, TRBD1, cannot be checked with no DNA. Germline V gene lookup returns CDR1 SGHTA and CDR2 FQGTGA. The CDR3 covers 16 residues. CDR3 in amino acids: CASSPTPEPTYNEQFF.

The rearrangement links TRBV5-1 to TRBJ2-5; with no DNA, the TCRdb D assignment of TRBD1 cannot be verified. Germline V gene data show CDR1 as SGHRS and CDR2 as YFSETQ. The CDR3 is 14 residues long. CDR3 protein: CANTGGDGEETQYF.

CDR3 sequence: CASSPTRSSYEQYF. This chain joins TRBV27 and TRBJ2-7. From germline, CDR1 is MNHEY and CDR2 SMNVEV (reference sequence). The CDR3 consists of 14 residues.

The V and J genes are TRBV7-6 and TRBJ2-7; TCRdb gives TRBD1 as the D gene, but with no DNA this cannot be confirmed. The germline V gene encodes CDR1 SGHVS and CDR2 FNYEAQ. The CDR3 is made up of 13 amino acids. The chain's CDR3 is CASSSVPGHWEYF.

The chain carries TRBV24-1 and TRBJ2-2. The CDR3 sequence is 13 residues long. Germline CDR1 KGHDR, CDR2 SFDVKD. Here the CDR3 reads CATSNGNTGELFF.

The V call is TRBV10-3, the J call TRBJ1-1. Per the germline V gene, CDR1 is ENHRY and CDR2 is SYGVKD. The length of the CDR3 is 14 residues. The CDR3 here is CASSYEIGNTEAFF.

The chain employs TRBV7-9 and TRBJ1-2. This CDR3 contains 16 residues. Germline CDR1 reads SEHNR; CDR2 reads FQNEAQ (reference sequence). CDR3 sequence: CASSLGFFGVGYGYTF. The full variable domain, completed using reference TRBV7-9 and TRBJ1-2, is DTGVSQNPRHKITKRGQNVTFRCDPISEHNRLYWYRQTLGQGPEFLTYFQNEAQLEKSRLLSDRFSAERPKGSFSTLEIQRTEQGDSAMYLCASSLGFFGVGYGYTFGSGTRLTVV.

The chain joins TRBV7-9 to TRBJ2-4; TCRdb reports TRBD2, a call that lacks DNA to check it against. There are 17 residues in the CDR3. From germline, CDR1 is SEHNR and CDR2 FQNEAQ (reference sequence). This chain's CDR3 is CASSSSPFGTPVRIQYF.

The gene calls are TRBV28 and TRBJ1-1; TCRdb designates TRBD1, a call that cannot be tested without DNA. The germline V gene has CDR1 MDHEN and CDR2 SYDVKM. The CDR3 has 16 amino acids. This CDR3 reads CASSLWAGGIETEAFF.

The chain couples TRBV7-9 to TRBJ2-5; TCRdb returns TRBD2, unconfirmable since there is no DNA. The CDR3 loop spans 14 amino acids. Germline assignment: CDR1 SEHNR and CDR2 FQNEAQ (reference sequence). CDR3 sequence: CASSLTGQSRVPYF.

The chain is built from TRBV15 and TRBJ1-2. This CDR3 is 14 amino acids long. From germline, CDR1 is LNHNV and CDR2 YYDKDF (reference sequence). CDR3 sequence reads: CATSRYRGGNGYTF.

The J gene is TRBJ1-2, the V gene TRBV14; TCRdb indicates TRBD1, and absent DNA this call remains unverified. Germline CDR1 SGHDN, CDR2 FVKESK. This CDR3 has 16 residues. The CDR3 is CASSRSGTGGVYGYTF.

The chain employs TRBV14 and TRBJ2-1; TCRdb outputs TRBD1, but without DNA this stays unchecked. The CDR3 is 18 amino acids. Germline assignment: CDR1 SGHDN and CDR2 FVKESK. The CDR3 protein is CASSHHFSGSGFYNEQFF.

The chain couples TRBV27 to TRBJ1-2; the D call from TCRdb, TRBD1, cannot be confirmed without DNA. The CDR3 is 16 amino acids. Germline loops: CDR1 MNHEY, CDR2 SMNVEV (reference sequence). The CDR3 spells CASSPAGAGGSYGYTF.

The chain employs TRBV29-1 and TRBJ2-2; TCRdb designates TRBD1, a call that cannot be tested without DNA. From germline, CDR1 is SQVTM and CDR2 ANQGSEA. The CDR3 loop spans 15 amino acids. CDR3 sequence reads: CSVVGLGRNTGELFF.

The chain is built from TRBV7-2 and TRBJ2-1; no DNA is available, so the TRBD2 call from TCRdb remains unchecked. Germline V gene lookup returns CDR1 SGHTA and CDR2 FQGNSA. CDR3 length equals 16 residues. The CDR3 loop is CASSYWTSGPYNEQFF. The entire variable domain, with the rest obtained from reference TRBV7-2 and TRBJ2-1, is as follows: GAGVSQSPSNKVTEKGKDVELRCDPISGHTALYWYRQSLGQGLEFLIYFQGNSAPDKSGLPSDRFSAERTGGSVSTLTIQRTQQEDSAVYLCASSYWTSGPYNEQFFGPGTRLTVL.

The chain recombines TRBV7-9 with TRBJ1-1; the D call from TCRdb, TRBD1, cannot be confirmed without DNA. The CDR3 loop spans 17 amino acids. Germline V gene data show CDR1 as SEHNR and CDR2 as FQNEAQ (reference sequence). The CDR3 protein is CASSLPLDRVGGTEAFF. The variable domain in full, with the rest retrieved from reference TRBV7-9 and TRBJ1-1, is DTGVSQNPRHKITKRGQNVTFRCDPISEHNRLYWYRQTLGQGPEFLTYFQNEAQLEKSRLLSDRFSAERPKGSFSTLEIQRTEQGDSAMYLCASSLPLDRVGGTEAFFGQGTRLTVV.

The rearrangement uses TRBV14 and TRBJ2-3; with no DNA, the TCRdb D assignment of TRBD1 cannot be verified. The V gene's germline CDR1 is SGHDN and CDR2 FVKESK. The CDR3 has 13 residues. This CDR3 reads CASSHFQGDTQYF.

The CDR3 sequence: CASSENHYFHGYTF. The rearrangement joins TRBV14 to TRBJ1-2. Germline lookup yields CDR1 SGHDN and CDR2 FVKESK. The CDR3 runs 14 residues.

V and J are TRBV12-2 and TRBJ2-3; TCRdb gives TRBD1 as the D gene, but with no DNA this cannot be confirmed. TRBV12-2 is deemed a pseudogene. The length of the CDR3 is 14 residues. The CDR3 loop reads CASRFSPVGDTQYF.

This rearrangement joins TRBV7-3 to TRBJ2-5; TCRdb's D gene call, TRBD2, goes unchecked for lack of DNA. The CDR3 sequence is 14 residues long. Per the germline V gene, CDR1 is SGHTA and CDR2 is FQGTGA. Here the CDR3 reads CASSLTGGEETQYF.

The J gene is TRBJ2-6, the V gene TRBV29-1; the TCRdb D gene call, TRBD1, has no DNA to confirm it. CDR3 length equals 14 residues. Germline assignment: CDR1 SQVTM and CDR2 ANQGSEA. This CDR3 reads CSVGTDSGANVLTF.